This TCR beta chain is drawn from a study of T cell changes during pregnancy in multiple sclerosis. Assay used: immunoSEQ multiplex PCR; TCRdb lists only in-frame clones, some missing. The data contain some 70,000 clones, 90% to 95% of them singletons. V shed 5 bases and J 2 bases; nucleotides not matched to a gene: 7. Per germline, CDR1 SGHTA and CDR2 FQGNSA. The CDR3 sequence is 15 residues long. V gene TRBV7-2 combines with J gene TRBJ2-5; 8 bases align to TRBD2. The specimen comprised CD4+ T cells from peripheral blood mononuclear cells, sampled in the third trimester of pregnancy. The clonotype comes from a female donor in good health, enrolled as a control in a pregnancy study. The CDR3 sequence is CASSPSTSVQETQYF. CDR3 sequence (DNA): TGTGCCAGCAGCCCGTCGACTAGCGTACAAGAGACCCAGTACTTC.